This section outlines one TCR beta chain sequence together with its context. Its antigen is still unknown. The sample has other DNA sequences that encode this CDR3 too. The data originate from a study of CD8+ T cells in alopecia areata. Study summary: Tofacitinib administration to treated patients was oral, at 5 to 10 mg twice daily. Among treated patients, severity was scored by affected scalp area percentage.

The CDR3 contains 13 residues. V dropped 6 bases and J dropped 0 bases, with 11 bases sitting between them. The germline gives CDR1 SQVTM, CDR2 ANQGSEA. RNA was extracted and reverse transcribed into cDNA as the sequencing template. Generated by immunoSEQ multiplex PCR, the TCRdb table keeps only in-frame clones and is missing some. This repertoire shows about 200,000 clones, more than 45% found once; its top ten account for around 1.6%. Study findings and constraints: On tofacitinib, scalp and blood still held many of the expanded lesional clones.

Treatment of the sample: oral pan-JAK inhibitor, 5-10 mg twice daily. This specimen consisted of CD4+ T cells sorted from blood, obtained at week 4, from a patient treated with tofacitinib. The origin of this receptor is a human donor with alopecia areata. The chain combines TRBV29-1 with TRBJ1-1; D uncertain. The CDR3 sequence is CSVSGRLNTEAFF. CDR3 in DNA: TGCAGCGTGAGTGGGCGGCTGAACACTGAAGCTTTCTTT.